Below are 2 T cell receptor beta chains sequenced from a single sample in a study of T cell clones after liver transplantation. Clones were read by immunoSEQ multiplex PCR, and TCRdb kept only the in-frame ones, dropping some. The table includes tens of thousands of clones, 84% detected once. The starting material was CD4+ T cells from blood, obtained less than 50 months after liver transplant. These receptors were taken from a human patient who received a liver transplant. Some T cells may be the graft donor's.

The rearrangement joins TRBV5-1 to TRBJ2-7, with D uncertain. The CDR3 loop spans 14 amino acids. The germline V gene encodes CDR1 SGHRS and CDR2 YFSETQ. The V and J ends lost 0 bases and 0 bases respectively, with 7 bases between them. In nucleotides, the CDR3 is TGCGCCAGCAGCTTGGAGGAGAGCTCCTACGAGCAGTACTTC. This sequence encodes CASSLEESSYEQYF.

This chain links TRBV7-9 with TRBJ2-2; 8 bases agree with TRBD1. Germline-derived CDR1 and CDR2 are SEHNR and FQNEAQ (reference sequence). The CDR3 contains 17 residues. Trimming cost V 5 bases and J 0 bases; bases outside gene matches: 8. In DNA, the CDR3 is TGTGCCAGCAGCGCCCGGGGGACAGGTTCGAACACCGGGGAGCTGTTTTTT. Protein sequence: CASSARGTGSNTGELFF.